This paragraph covers one TCR beta chain sequence. From germline, CDR1 is SGHTA and CDR2 FQGNSA. This CDR3 contains 15 residues. V lost 3 bases and J 4 bases, leaving 15 bases between the germline ends. This specimen comes from a study of blood T cell repertoires in COVID-19. Assay used: immunoSEQ multiplex PCR; TCRdb lists only in-frame clones, some missing. The profile shows approximately 26,000 clones, 85% to 90% of them singletons. Material: peripheral blood. This TCR came from an older man with active COVID-19. This chain joins TRBV7-2 and TRBJ1-1; D perhaps matches TRBD1 (6 bases). The CDR3 sequence is CASSFEAQGSTEAFF. CDR3 nucleotides: TGTGCCAGCAGCTTCGAAGCACAGGGTAGCACTGAAGCTTTCTTT.